Presented here are 11 T cell receptor beta chains from one specimen sequenced in a study of cytomegalovirus exposure and HLA in healthy donors. Profiling relied on immunoSEQ multiplex PCR, and the TCRdb table lists in-frame clones only, not all of them. Among about 200,000 clones, around nine tenths were seen once, and the ten largest hold about 3%. Input material: PBMCs. These receptors were taken from a woman between 18 and 29 years old in good health and CMV-seronegative.

The CDR3 protein is CASSLYSGNEQFF. CDR3 bases: TGTGCCAGCAGCTTGTATAGCGGGAATGAGCAGTTCTTC. V usage is TRBV5-6 and J usage is TRBJ2-1; 7 nucleotides match TRBD2. Germline-derived CDR1 and CDR2 are SGHDT and YYEEEE. J lost 7 bases, V lost 1 base, and 2 bases had no gene match. CDR3 length: 13 residues.

The chain employs TRBV7-9 and TRBJ2-7; TRBD2 might be the D (6 bases). In germline, CDR1 is SEHNR, CDR2 FQNEAQ (reference sequence). Deletions cut 4 bases from V and 3 bases from J, with 22 bases between. CDR3 length: 17 amino acids. The CDR3 here is CASSSSSGTPKDYEQYF. The DNA of the CDR3 is TGTGCCAGCAGCTCATCCTCCGGGACTCCCAAGGACTACGAGCAGTACTTC.

The genes are TRBV30 and TRBJ1-2; D might be TRBD1 (5 bases). Germline V lookup: CDR1 GTSNPN, CDR2 SVGIG (reference sequence). The CDR3 spans 15 residues. V was pared by 0 bases and J by 4 bases, with 15 bases between. The CDR3 region is CAWSVSGDVFYGYTF. The CDR3 DNA is TGTGCCTGGAGTGTATCGGGGGACGTATTCTATGGCTACACCTTC. Variable domain in full (rest from reference TRBV30 and TRBJ1-2): SQTIHQWPATLVQPVGSPLSLECTVEGTSNPNLYWYRQAAGRGLQLLFYSVGIGQISSEVPQNLSASRPQDRQFILSSKKLLLSDSGFYLCAWSVSGDVFYGYTFGSGTRLTVV.

The chain employs TRBV5-5 and TRBJ2-2; D perhaps matches TRBD2 (6 bases). From germline, CDR1 is SGHKS and CDR2 YYEKEE (reference sequence). This CDR3 contains 17 residues. The germline V and J ends were trimmed by 3 bases and 1 base, with 16 bases remaining between them. CDR3 residues: CASSSILGRGNTGELFF. CDR3 coding DNA: TGTGCCAGCAGCTCGATACTTGGGCGGGGGAACACCGGGGAGCTGTTTTTT.

V usage is TRBV5-1 and J usage is TRBJ2-7, with 11 nucleotides matching TRBD1. The germline gives CDR1 SGHRS, CDR2 YFSETQ. The CDR3 length is 16 residues. The ends lost 0 bases at V and 5 bases at J; junction bases unmatched: 7. CDR3 nucleotide sequence: TGCGCCAGCAGCTTGGACTCGGGACAGGGGGGGAACGAGCAGTACTTC. Translating it yields CASSLDSGQGGNEQYF.

V usage is TRBV28 and J usage is TRBJ2-7; weak D call: TRBD1 (5 bases). The V end lost 4 bases, the J end lost 5 bases, and 15 bases lay between the germline ends. The CDR3 is 14 residues long. Germline values: CDR1 MDHEN, CDR2 SYDVKM. The CDR3 spells CASSSQLQGNEQYF. The CDR3 DNA follows: TGTGCCAGCAGTTCCCAACTCCAGGGCAACGAGCAGTACTTC.

This clone occurred once. The chain has TRBV4-3 and TRBJ1-2; 8 bases map to TRBD1. From germline, CDR1 is LGHNA and CDR2 YSLEER. CDR3 length: 14 amino acids. The V segment lost 6 bases and the J segment 8 bases; nucleotides outside the gene matches: 11. Here the CDR3 reads CASRVVGTGVGYTF. The CDR3 DNA is TGCGCCAGCAGAGTGGTAGGGACAGGAGTCGGCTACACCTTC.

This sequence joins TRBV7-9 and TRBJ1-4; D might be TRBD1 (5 bases). The CDR3 has 15 residues. The V end was cut by 4 bases, the J end by 0 bases, with 9 bases between. Germline CDR1 reads SEHNR; CDR2 reads FQNEAQ (reference sequence). CDR3 DNA: TGTGCCAGCAGCTACGACAGTTCAACTAATGAAAAACTGTTTTTT. The encoded protein is CASSYDSSTNEKLFF.

V usage is TRBV27 and J usage is TRBJ2-1; D possibly corresponds to TRBD2 (5 bases). The V gene lost 9 bases and the J gene lost 6 bases, with 9 bases spanning the gap. CDR1 is MNHEY, CDR2 SMNVEV, per germline (reference sequence). The CDR3 totals 11 residues. The CDR3 DNA reads TGTGCCAGGATAGGAGGCAATGAGCAGTTCTTC. Translated, it gives CARIGGNEQFF.

The V gene is TRBV7-2, the J gene TRBJ2-7; 8 nucleotides agree with TRBD1. This CDR3 spans 14 amino acids. In germline, CDR1 is SGHTA, CDR2 FQGNSA. J gave up 2 bases and V 5 bases, and 5 bases lay outside the gene matches. CDR3 bases: TGTGCCAGCAGCCGAGACAGGGGTACCTACGAGCAGTACTTC. It specifies CASSRDRGTYEQYF.

The chain uses TRBV4-2 and TRBJ1-3; 7 nucleotides match TRBD1. CDR1 and CDR2 from the germline V gene are LGHNA and YNFKEQ. The CDR3 is made up of 16 amino acids. V was pared by 1 base and J by 2 bases, with 5 bases of the junction left unmatched. The CDR3 here is CASSQVQGLPGNTIYF. CDR3 sequence (DNA): TGTGCCAGCAGCCAAGTACAGGGGCTACCTGGAAACACCATATATTTT.